This T cell receptor beta chain was observed in a study of shared clonotypes between healthy human individuals (dated by TCRdb to 2020 to 2021). At the level of the whole study: A couple of women and a few men aged 18 to 49 years were included in the cohort. For each donor, CD4 naive and CD4 memory were each run on three plates, CD8 naive on two plates, and CD8 memory on one plate. Leukapheresis yielded between about 0.94 and 9 billion PBMCs per donor. To increase sequencing depth and limit assay-specific biases, TCR repertoire library preparation and sequencing were carried out by different laboratories using diverse techniques. To estimate repertoire size and how much clonotypes are shared between individuals, the study performed deep sequencing of blood TCR repertoires from about five healthy adults.

TCR CDR3 regions were amplified from genomic DNA by multiplex PCR using the deep immunoSEQ assay. For each cell subset, the extracted genomic DNA was distributed evenly across all wells of several immunoSEQ 96-well plates, and each plate served as one replicate. For sorted subsets, approximately 210 ng genomic DNA, equal to 30,000 to 35,000 T cell genomes, was loaded into each replicate PCR. The purified libraries were quantified using a Qubit 3.0 fluorometer, sized with a Bioanalyzer 2100, and then quantified again using the KAPA Library Quantification kit. Every immunoSEQ 96-well plate was sequenced on a separate single-read 150-cycle Illumina NextSeq 550 flow cell. The published analysis was carried out like this. Because the immunoSEQ output held only junctional sequences and lacked quality scores, the filtering could not match the filtering applied to full-length reads. To assign V/J genes and CDR3, sequences were annotated against IMGT germline references using PyIR, a Python wrapper for IgBLAST v1.9. Reads were filtered out if the reads had weak V/J assignments (E-value above 1e-6), no CDR3, stop codons, out-of-frame junctions, or ambiguous translated residues. V3J clonotypes were defined by identical inferred V gene, J gene, and CDR3 amino acid sequence. Percentage overlap between repertoires was computed as shared unique clonotypes divided by the size of the smaller repertoire. RTK rarefaction, the Chao1 estimator, and Recon v2.1 estimates of unobserved clonotypes were used to assess repertoire richness. Generation probabilities were computed with OLGA for all TCRbeta clonotypes obtained by the gDNA method from several donors. TCRdb re-hosts the immuneACCESS table, in-frame sequences only. Its copies lack some clones; in the studies checked, an unresolved V gene accounts for under half of them, and the cause for the rest is not known. D and trimming come from the DNA, and the V and J calls and clone size come from that table. This sample comprises 850,000 to 1,200,000 clones, about 80% of them detected only once. 1.4% of the sample is held by the ten biggest clonotypes.

Donors were healthy HIV-negative adults with no recently reported acute infections or vaccinations. Every donor was a Caucasian adult residing in Nashville, Tennessee, USA. CD4+ T cells were enriched through magnetic negative selection, after which naive cells were positively selected on CD45RA and the remaining negative fraction served as the memory subset. After blood collection by leukapheresis, PBMCs were isolated using Ficoll-Histopaque density gradient centrifugation and then cryopreserved in the vapor phase of liquid nitrogen. Purity and quantity of every magnetically sorted T cell population were checked by analytical flow cytometry. Each sorted fraction had its genomic DNA isolated and then quantified by UV absorbance on a Nanodrop 2000c. V is clipped by 5 bases and J by 0 bases, and the sequence between their germline boundaries is 8 bases long. The CDR3 holds 13 amino acids from the cysteine to the phenylalanine. Just the 39-base CDR3 DNA is kept, in frame starting at base 1. The germline V gene specifies SGHTS as CDR1 and YDEGEE as CDR2.

As to this clone: This clone's antigen is unknown. The input lacks base qualities; no much larger clone sits a single base away.

The research as a whole found: Sampling was restricted to blood, and TCR repertoires in tissues likely differ from the TCR repertoires found in blood. When a handful of donors were compared, the shared fraction of clonotypes was around 5% for naive CD4, more than 3% for naive CD8, 2.3% for memory CD4, and under 0.5% for memory CD8. Clonotypes shared by all four sorted-subset donors showed higher generation probabilities than non-shared clonotypes. The genetic and exposure-history diversity represented was limited by the small number of donors. Naive subsets generally had larger estimated clonotype richness than memory subsets did. Pairwise subsampling indicated that sequencing depth was expected to affect the degree of clonotype sharing among donors. Incomplete sequencing was indicated by rarefaction of sorted-subset datasets, despite the large sequencing depth.

This chain is built from TRBV5-8 and TRBJ1-2, with the D gene call left open. The specimen was memory CD4+ T cells sorted from blood. The meaning of the sample's cell subset or site label: CD45RA-negative fraction. The receptor was derived from a man between 18 and 35 years old in good health. This receptor has the CDR3 CASSPRANYGYTF. The nucleotide sequence reads TGTGCCAGCAGTCCGCGAGCTAACTATGGCTACACCTTC.